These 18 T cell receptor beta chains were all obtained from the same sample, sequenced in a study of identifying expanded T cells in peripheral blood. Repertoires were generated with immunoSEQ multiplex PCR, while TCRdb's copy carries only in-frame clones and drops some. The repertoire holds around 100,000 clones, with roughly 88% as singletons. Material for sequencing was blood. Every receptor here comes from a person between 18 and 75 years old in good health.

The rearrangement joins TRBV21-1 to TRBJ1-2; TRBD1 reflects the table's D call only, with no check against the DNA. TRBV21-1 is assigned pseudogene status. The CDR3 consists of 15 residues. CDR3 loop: CASSRRTGGVYGYTF. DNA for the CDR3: TGTGCCAGCAGCAGGCGGACAGGCGGGGTCTATGGCTACACCTTC.

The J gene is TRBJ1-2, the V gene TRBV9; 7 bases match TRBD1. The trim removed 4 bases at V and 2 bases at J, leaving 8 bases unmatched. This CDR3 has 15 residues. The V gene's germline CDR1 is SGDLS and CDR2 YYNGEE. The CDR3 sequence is CASSPSKDRNYGYTF. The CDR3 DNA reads TGTGCCAGCAGCCCCAGTAAGGACAGGAACTATGGCTACACCTTC.

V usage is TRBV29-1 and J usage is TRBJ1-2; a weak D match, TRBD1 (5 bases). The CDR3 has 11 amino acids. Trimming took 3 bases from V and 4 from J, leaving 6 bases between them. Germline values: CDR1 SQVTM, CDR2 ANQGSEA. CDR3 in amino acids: CSVDRAYGYTF. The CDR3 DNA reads TGCAGCGTTGACAGGGCCTATGGCTACACCTTC.

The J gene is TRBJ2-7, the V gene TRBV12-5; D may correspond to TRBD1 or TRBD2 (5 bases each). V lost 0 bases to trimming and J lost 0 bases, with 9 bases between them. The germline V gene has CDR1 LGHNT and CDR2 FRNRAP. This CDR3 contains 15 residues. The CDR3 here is CASGLVGTVSYEQYF. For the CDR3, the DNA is TGTGCTAGTGGTTTGGTAGGGACGGTCTCCTACGAGCAGTACTTC. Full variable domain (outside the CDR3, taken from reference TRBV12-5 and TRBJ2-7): DARVTQTPRHKVTEMGQEVTMRCQPILGHNTVFWYRQTMMQGLELLAYFRNRAPLDDSGMPKDRFSAEMPDATLATLKIQPSEPRDSAVYFCASGLVGTVSYEQYFGPGTRLTVT.

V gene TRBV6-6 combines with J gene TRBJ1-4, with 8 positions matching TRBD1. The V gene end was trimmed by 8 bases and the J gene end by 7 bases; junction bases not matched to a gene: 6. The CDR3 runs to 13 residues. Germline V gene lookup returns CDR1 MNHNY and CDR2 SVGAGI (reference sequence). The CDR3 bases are TGTGCCAGCGGAGGACAGGGAGGTGAAAAACTGTTTTTT. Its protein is CASGGQGGEKLFF.

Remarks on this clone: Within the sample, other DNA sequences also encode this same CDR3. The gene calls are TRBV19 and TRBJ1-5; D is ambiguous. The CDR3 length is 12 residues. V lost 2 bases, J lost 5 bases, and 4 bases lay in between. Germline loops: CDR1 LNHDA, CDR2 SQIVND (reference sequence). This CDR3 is CASSIRDQPQHF. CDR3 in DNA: TGTGCCAGTAGTATACGAGATCAGCCCCAGCATTTT.

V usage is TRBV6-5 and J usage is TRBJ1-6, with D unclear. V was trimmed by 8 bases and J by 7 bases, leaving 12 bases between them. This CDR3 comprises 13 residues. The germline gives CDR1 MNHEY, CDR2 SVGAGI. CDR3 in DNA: TGTGCCAGCCGGACGGACCTCAATTCACCCCTCCACTTT. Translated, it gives CASRTDLNSPLHF.

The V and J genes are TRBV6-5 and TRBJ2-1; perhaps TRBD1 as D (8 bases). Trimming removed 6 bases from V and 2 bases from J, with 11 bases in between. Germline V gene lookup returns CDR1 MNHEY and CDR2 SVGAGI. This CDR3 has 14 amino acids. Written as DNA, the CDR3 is TGTGCCAGCAGAGCGGGACAGGCCTACAATGAGCAGTTCTTC. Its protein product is CASRAGQAYNEQFF.

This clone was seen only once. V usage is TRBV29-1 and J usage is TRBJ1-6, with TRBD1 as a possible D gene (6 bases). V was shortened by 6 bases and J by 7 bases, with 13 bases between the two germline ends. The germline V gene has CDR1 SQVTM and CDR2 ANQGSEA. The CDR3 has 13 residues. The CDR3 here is CSVLQGWNSPLHF. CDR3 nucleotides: TGCAGCGTCCTGCAGGGGTGGAATTCACCCCTCCACTTT.

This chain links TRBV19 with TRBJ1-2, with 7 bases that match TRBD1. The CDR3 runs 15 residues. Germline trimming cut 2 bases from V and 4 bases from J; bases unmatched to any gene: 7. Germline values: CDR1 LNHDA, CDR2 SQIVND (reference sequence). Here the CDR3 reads CASSISGGASYGYTF. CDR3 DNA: TGTGCCAGTAGTATATCAGGGGGGGCGAGCTATGGCTACACCTTC.

The CDR3 sequence: CASSEGLRDTQYF. The CDR3, as DNA: TGTGCCAGCAGTGAAGGGTTGAGAGATACGCAGTATTTT. The rearrangement links TRBV2 to TRBJ2-3, with D unclear. The V end lost 1 base, the J end lost 5 bases, and 7 bases lay between the germline ends. Germline-derived CDR1 and CDR2 are SNHLY and FYNNEI. The CDR3 is 13 amino acids.

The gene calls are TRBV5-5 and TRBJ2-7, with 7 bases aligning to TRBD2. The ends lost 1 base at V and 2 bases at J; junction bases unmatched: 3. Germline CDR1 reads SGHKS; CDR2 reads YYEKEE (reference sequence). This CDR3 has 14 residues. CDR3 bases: TGTGCCAGCAGCTTGCTAGCGGCCACCTACGAGCAGTACTTC. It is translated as CASSLLAATYEQYF.

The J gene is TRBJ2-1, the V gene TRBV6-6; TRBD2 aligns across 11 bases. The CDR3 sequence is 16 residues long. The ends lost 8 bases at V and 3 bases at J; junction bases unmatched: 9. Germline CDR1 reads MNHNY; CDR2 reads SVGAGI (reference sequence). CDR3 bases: TGTGCCAGCTCGGATCCCGGGACTAGCGGCTACAATGAGCAGTTCTTC. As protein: CASSDPGTSGYNEQFF.

In DNA, the CDR3 is TGTGCCAGCAGCTTGACAGGGAGCACCGGGGAGCTGTTTTTT. It codes for CASSLTGSTGELFF. The V and J genes are TRBV11-3 and TRBJ2-2, with 7 bases identical to TRBD1. The CDR3 loop spans 14 amino acids. CDR1 and CDR2 (germline): SGHNT, YENEEA. The V and J ends lost 3 bases and 4 bases, in that order; junction bases with no gene match: 2.

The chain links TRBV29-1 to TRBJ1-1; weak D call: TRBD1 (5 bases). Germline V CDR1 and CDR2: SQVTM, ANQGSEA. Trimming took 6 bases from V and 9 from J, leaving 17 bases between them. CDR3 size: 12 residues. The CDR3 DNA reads TGCAGCGTGCTCTCCCAGGGCAGCCAAGCTTTCTTT. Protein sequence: CSVLSQGSQAFF.

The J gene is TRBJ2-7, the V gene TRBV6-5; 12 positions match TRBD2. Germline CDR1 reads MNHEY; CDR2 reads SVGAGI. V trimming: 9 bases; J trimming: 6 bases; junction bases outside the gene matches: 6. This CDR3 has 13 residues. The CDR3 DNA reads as TGTGCCAGTCGGGTGACTAGCGGGAGCGAGCAGTACTTC. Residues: CASRVTSGSEQYF.

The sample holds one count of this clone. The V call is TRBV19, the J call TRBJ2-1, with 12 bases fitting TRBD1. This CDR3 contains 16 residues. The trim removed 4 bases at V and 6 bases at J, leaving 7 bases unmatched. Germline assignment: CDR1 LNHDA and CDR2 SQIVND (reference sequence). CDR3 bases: TGTGCCAGTAGTAGCCAGGGACAGGGGGCTAGCAATGAGCAGTTCTTC. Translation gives CASSSQGQGASNEQFF.

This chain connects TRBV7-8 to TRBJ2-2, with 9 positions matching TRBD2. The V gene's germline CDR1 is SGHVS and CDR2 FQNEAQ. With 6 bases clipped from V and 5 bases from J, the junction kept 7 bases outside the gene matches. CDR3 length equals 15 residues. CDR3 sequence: CASRKPGLATGELFF. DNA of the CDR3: TGTGCCAGCAGGAAACCGGGACTAGCTACCGGGGAGCTGTTTTTT.